What follows are 18 T cell receptor beta chains derived from one specimen sequenced in a study of PD-L1 blockade in urothelial cancer. As to time point: peripheral blood 6 weeks after treatment start. Sequenced by immunoSEQ multiplex PCR; TCRdb stores in-frame clones only, minus some. This table has about 40,000 clones, more than 75% appearing once. Specimen: PBMCs, collected around atezolizumab (anti-PD-L1) treatment. The receptors come from a man in his 70s with urothelial cancer.

The CDR3 sequence: CASRPGQNLYEQYF. CDR3 sequence (DNA): TGTGCCAGCCGTCCGGGACAGAATCTGTACGAGCAGTACTTC. The rearrangement uses TRBV5-5 and TRBJ2-7, with TRBD1 matching 7 bases. The length of the CDR3 is 14 residues. The germline V gene encodes CDR1 SGHKS and CDR2 YYEKEE (reference sequence). V dropped 7 bases and J dropped 4; count of bases not matched to a gene: 11.

The chain couples TRBV19 to TRBJ2-3; 10 positions agree with TRBD1. CDR3 length: 15 residues. The V gene's germline CDR1 is LNHDA and CDR2 SQIVND (reference sequence). J lost 4 bases, V lost 5 bases, and 6 bases had no gene match. The CDR3 sequence is CASSSGTGVADTQYF. The CDR3 DNA reads TGTGCCAGTAGTTCCGGGACAGGGGTGGCAGATACGCAGTATTTT.

As to this clone: The sample contains more than one DNA sequence encoding this CDR3. V gene TRBV9 combines with J gene TRBJ2-1, with D tentatively TRBD1 (6 bases). The germline gives CDR1 SGDLS, CDR2 YYNGEE. Between the trimmed V and J ends, which lost 2 bases and 3 bases, there was a span of 9 bases. The CDR3 loop spans 14 amino acids. CDR3 in amino acids: CASSVGTSYNEQFF. The CDR3 DNA sequence: TGTGCCAGCAGCGTGGGGACAAGCTACAATGAGCAGTTCTTC.

This clone appeared a few times. DNA for the CDR3: TGTGCCAGCAGTATCGACAGGGGGTATCAGCCCCAGCATTTT. As protein: CASSIDRGYQPQHF. The genes are TRBV2 and TRBJ1-5, with TRBD1 matching over 9 bases. The trim removed 5 bases at V and 5 bases at J, leaving 4 bases unmatched. Germline CDR1 is SNHLY and CDR2 is FYNNEI. This CDR3 is built from 14 residues.

V is TRBV5-1 and J is TRBJ1-2, with D possibly matching TRBD1 (5 bases). V lost 4 bases and J lost 5, with 18 bases in between. Germline V gene data show CDR1 as SGHRS and CDR2 as YFSETQ. CDR3 size: 15 residues. The CDR3 here is CASSTGRPGTYGYTF. For the CDR3, the DNA is TGCGCCAGCAGCACGGGGCGGCCAGGGACTTATGGCTACACCTTC.

This rearrangement joins TRBV5-4 to TRBJ2-7, with TRBD2 identical over 8 bases. Per the germline V gene, CDR1 is SGHNT and CDR2 is YYREEE (reference sequence). There are 15 residues in the CDR3. V was pared by 4 bases and J by 3 bases, with 9 bases of the junction left unmatched. The CDR3 DNA follows: TGTGCCAGCAGCCCCTTTCGGGGGGGAGTCTACGAGCAGTACTTC. This codes for CASSPFRGGVYEQYF.

The CDR3 spells CASSPSFGQADEQFF. The CDR3 bases are TGTGCCAGCAGCCCCTCATTTGGACAGGCGGATGAGCAGTTCTTC. V usage is TRBV5-4 and J usage is TRBJ2-1; 7 nucleotides agree with TRBD1. The CDR3 has 15 residues. V dropped 4 bases and J dropped 8; count of bases not matched to a gene: 12. The V gene's germline CDR1 is SGHNT and CDR2 YYREEE (reference sequence).

J is TRBJ2-1 and V is TRBV14; 10 bases are a match to TRBD1. With V trimmed by 5 bases and J by 8 bases, 9 bases remained unmatched. This CDR3 contains 15 residues. CDR1 is SGHDN, CDR2 FVKESK, per germline. The CDR3 region is CASSFRDRGFDEQFF. The CDR3, as DNA: TGTGCCAGCAGCTTCCGGGACAGGGGTTTCGATGAGCAGTTCTTC.

The chain couples TRBV27 to TRBJ2-5, with D perhaps matching TRBD1 (5 bases). Between the trimmed V and J ends, which lost 7 bases and 9 bases, there was a span of 15 bases. Germline CDR1 and CDR2: MNHEY and SMNVEV (reference sequence). The CDR3 contains 12 residues. The CDR3 region has the DNA TGTGCCAGCACGAAGGGGAATGGGGCCCAGTACTTC. It encodes CASTKGNGAQYF.

The chain carries TRBV2 and TRBJ2-2; D perhaps matches TRBD2 (5 bases). The CDR3 sequence is 16 residues long. CDR1 is SNHLY, CDR2 FYNNEI, per germline. Deletions cut 6 bases from V and 0 bases from J, with 14 bases between. The CDR3 bases are TGTGCCAGCAGAAGAGGATCAGCGGCGAACACCGGGGAGCTGTTTTTT. Its protein is CASRRGSAANTGELFF. Combining the CDR3 with reference TRBV2 and TRBJ2-2 gives the whole variable domain EPEVTQTPSHQVTQMGQEVILRCVPISNHLYFYWYRQILGQKVEFLVSFYNNEISEKSEIFDDQFSVERPDGSNFTLKIRSTKLEDSAMYFCASRRGSAANTGELFFGEGSRLTVL.

This rearrangement joins TRBV5-4 to TRBJ2-1; no clear D. Germline assignment: CDR1 SGHNT and CDR2 YYREEE (reference sequence). V lost 2 bases to trimming and J lost 3 bases, with 6 bases between them. The CDR3 has 13 residues. The CDR3 loop reads CASSFPDYNEQFF. The CDR3 DNA reads as TGTGCCAGCAGCTTTCCAGACTACAATGAGCAGTTCTTC.

The V gene is TRBV2, the J gene TRBJ1-1, with 7 bases that match TRBD1. J was trimmed by 4 bases and V by 4 bases; bases with no gene match: 6. Germline CDR1 and CDR2: SNHLY and FYNNEI. The CDR3 runs 14 residues. CDR3 sequence (DNA): TGTGCCAGCAGTGGGAGACAGGGATTCACTGAAGCTTTCTTT. It encodes CASSGRQGFTEAFF.

The chain employs TRBV19 and TRBJ2-2; D is possibly TRBD2 (7 bases). Trimming removed 0 bases at V and 6 bases at J, with 14 bases between. CDR3 length equals 16 residues. CDR1 is LNHDA and CDR2 is SQIVND in the germline V gene (reference sequence). The CDR3 sequence: CASSIDPGGQAGELFF. CDR3 DNA sequence: TGTGCCAGTAGTATAGATCCCGGGGGGCAGGCCGGGGAGCTGTTTTTT.

The V and J genes are TRBV5-1 and TRBJ1-1, with 10 bases identical to TRBD1. The CDR3 length is 16 residues. Germline V gene lookup returns CDR1 SGHRS and CDR2 YFSETQ. V lost 4 bases and J lost 0; bases outside the gene matches: 6. The CDR3 reads CASSRGTGAMNTEAFF. DNA of the CDR3: TGCGCCAGCAGCCGCGGGACAGGGGCCATGAACACTGAAGCTTTCTTT.

This chain uses TRBV6-5 with TRBJ2-1; perhaps TRBD2 as D (5 bases). V lost 5 bases, J lost 9 bases, and 8 bases lay in between. Germline V gene lookup returns CDR1 MNHEY and CDR2 SVGAGI. This CDR3 region has 11 residues. CDR3 in DNA: TGTGCCAGCAGTACGAGGGCTGAGCAGTTCTTC. As protein: CASSTRAEQFF.

This clone was seen just once. The V gene is TRBV6-6, the J gene TRBJ2-5, with 11 bases matching TRBD2. The junction had 9 bases not matched to a gene; V was cut back by 7 bases and J by 5 bases. The CDR3 is made up of 15 amino acids. Germline V gene sequence: CDR1 MNHNY, CDR2 SVGAGI (reference sequence). The CDR3 nucleotides are TGTGCCAGCAACCTAGCGGGAGGCCGCGGTGAGACCCAGTACTTC. Translated, it gives CASNLAGGRGETQYF.

The rearrangement joins TRBV5-1 to TRBJ2-7, with D perhaps TRBD1 (6 bases). The germline V gene encodes CDR1 SGHRS and CDR2 YFSETQ. Between the trimmed V and J ends, which lost 4 bases and 3 bases, there was a span of 14 bases. The CDR3 consists of 14 residues. This CDR3 is CASSRQVANYEQYF. The CDR3 nucleotides are TGCGCCAGCAGCCGACAGGTCGCCAACTACGAGCAGTACTTC. Based on the CDR3 plus reference TRBV5-1 and TRBJ2-7, the full variable domain is KAGVTQTPRYLIKTRGQQVTLSCSPISGHRSVSWYQQTPGQGLQFLFEYFSETQRNKGNFPGRFSGRQFSNSRSEMNVSTLELGDSALYLCASSRQVANYEQYFGPGTRLTVT.

A single count supports this clone. CDR3 residues: CASTGGGAGGHEQFF. The DNA of the CDR3 is TGTGCCAGCACCGGAGGGGGGGCCGGAGGCCATGAGCAGTTCTTC. V is TRBV7-2 and J is TRBJ2-1; the D gene is possibly TRBD2 (7 bases). V lost 7 bases to trimming and J lost 8 bases, with 21 bases between them. The CDR3 is 15 residues long. Germline CDR1 is SGHTA and CDR2 is FQGNSA.